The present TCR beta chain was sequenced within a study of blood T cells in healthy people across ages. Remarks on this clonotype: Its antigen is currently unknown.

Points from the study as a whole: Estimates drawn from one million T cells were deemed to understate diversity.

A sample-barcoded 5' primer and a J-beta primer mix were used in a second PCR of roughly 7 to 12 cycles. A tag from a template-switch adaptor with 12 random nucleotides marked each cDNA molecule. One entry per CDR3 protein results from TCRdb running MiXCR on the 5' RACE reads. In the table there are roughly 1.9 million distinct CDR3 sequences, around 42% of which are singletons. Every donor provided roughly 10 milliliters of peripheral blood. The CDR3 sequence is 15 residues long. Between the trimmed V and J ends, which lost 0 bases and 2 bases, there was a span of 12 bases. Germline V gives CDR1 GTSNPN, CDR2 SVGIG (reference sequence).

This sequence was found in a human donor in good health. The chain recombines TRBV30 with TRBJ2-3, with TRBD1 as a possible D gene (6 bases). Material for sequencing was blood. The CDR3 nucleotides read TGTGCCTGGAGTGTACTGGACAGCTTCACAGATACGCAGTATTTT. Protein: CAWSVLDSFTDTQYF. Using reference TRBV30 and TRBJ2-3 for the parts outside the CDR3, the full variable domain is SQTIHQWPATLVQPVGSPLSLECTVEGTSNPNLYWYRQAAGRGLQLLFYSVGIGQISSEVPQNLSASRPQDRQFILSSKKLLLSDSGFYLCAWSVLDSFTDTQYFGPGTRLTVL.